This passage covers 7 T cell receptor beta chains from one sample sequenced in a study of siplizumab effects on memory and regulatory T cells. Sequencing was performed with immunoSEQ multiplex PCR; in TCRdb, only in-frame clones are kept and a portion is missing. Among under 140,000 clones listed, around nine tenths were seen once. The sample consisted of CD4+ T cells sorted from blood. Receptors originate from a human donor in good health.

The rearrangement uses TRBV11-3 and TRBJ2-2; D perhaps matches TRBD1 (6 bases). V lost 5 bases to trimming and J lost 3 bases, with 13 bases between them. Germline V gene lookup returns CDR1 SGHNT and CDR2 YENEEA. CDR3 length equals 15 residues. CDR3: CASSPRDTYTGELFF. CDR3 bases: TGTGCCAGCAGCCCCCGGGACACCTACACCGGGGAGCTGTTTTTT.

The chain combines TRBV7-2 with TRBJ1-1; TRBD1 agrees at 9 bases. CDR3 length: 18 residues. Germline values: CDR1 SGHTA, CDR2 FQGNSA. J lost 4 bases, V lost 1 base, and 13 bases had no gene match. The CDR3 sequence: CASSLEDPGQGTGTEAFF. CDR3 nucleotides: TGTGCCAGCAGCTTAGAAGACCCGGGACAGGGAACGGGCACTGAAGCTTTCTTT.

The rearrangement uses TRBV6-5 and TRBJ1-5; no clear D. CDR1 is MNHEY and CDR2 is SVGAGI in the germline V gene. CDR3 size: 12 residues. Trimming stripped 8 bases from V and 4 bases from J, with 9 bases between. CDR3 region: CASGTKNQPQHF. In DNA form, the CDR3 reads TGTGCCAGCGGAACAAAGAATCAGCCCCAGCATTTT.

V is TRBV7-9 and J is TRBJ1-1; D call uncertain. The CDR3 length is 11 residues. CDR1 SEHNR and CDR2 FQNEAQ come from the germline V gene (reference sequence). V was trimmed by 2 bases and J by 6 bases, leaving 4 bases between them. CDR3 nucleotide sequence: TGTGCCAGCAGCTTACGATCTGAAGCTTTCTTT. It encodes CASSLRSEAFF.

V and J are TRBV9 and TRBJ2-5; 8 positions match TRBD2. V lost 4 bases to trimming and J lost 2 bases; unmatched junction nucleotides: 10. Germline CDR1 reads SGDLS; CDR2 reads YYNGEE. This CDR3 region has 16 residues. CDR3 residues: CASSPSPQRGQETQYF. The CDR3, as DNA: TGTGCCAGCAGCCCTTCTCCCCAGCGGGGGCAAGAGACCCAGTACTTC.

This chain uses TRBV5-1 with TRBJ2-5, with a weak D call TRBD1 (5 bases). The CDR3 spans 15 residues. V was clipped by 0 bases and J by 0 bases, with 9 bases between them. The germline V gene has CDR1 SGHRS and CDR2 YFSETQ. The DNA of the CDR3 is TGCGCCAGCAGCTTGGAGGGGTTGTACCAAGAGACCCAGTACTTC. This encodes CASSLEGLYQETQYF.

The gene calls are TRBV18 and TRBJ1-2; D is uncertain. V lost 4 bases to trimming and J lost 4 bases, with 10 bases between them. Germline V gene sequence: CDR1 KGHSH, CDR2 LQKENI. The CDR3 consists of 13 residues. The CDR3: CASSLRSGYGYTF. The CDR3 DNA is TGTGCCAGCTCACTAAGGTCCGGCTATGGCTACACCTTC. Full variable domain (rest looked up from reference TRBV18 and TRBJ1-2): NAGVMQNPRHLVRRRGQEARLRCSPMKGHSHVYWYRQLPEEGLKFMVYLQKENIIDESGMPKERFSAEFPKEGPSILRIQQVVRGDSAAYFCASSLRSGYGYTFGSGTRLTVV.